Below, 15 T cell receptor beta chains from the same sample are listed, as sequenced in a study of T cells after yellow fever vaccination. TCRdb ran MiXCR on the 5' RACE reads and lists one entry per CDR3 protein. The table lists nearly 350,000 distinct CDR3 sequences, 8.1% of them singletons. The specimen comprised PBMCs, sampled approximately 40 days after the first yellow fever vaccination. Receptors originate from a man in his late teens or twenties who received the YFV17D yellow fever vaccine.

This clonotype was picked up a small number of times. The rearrangement links TRBV25-1 to TRBJ2-1; TRBD2 matches 8 bases. This CDR3 is built from 14 residues. Unmatched junction bases numbered 15, after V lost 4 bases and J lost 16 bases. Germline CDR1 and CDR2: MGHDK and SYGVNS. CDR3 protein: CASSVTSENPKVFF. Written as DNA, the CDR3 is TGTGCCAGCAGTGTGACTAGCGAAAACCCTAAAGTTTTCTTC. The full variable domain, its missing parts supplied by reference TRBV25-1 and TRBJ2-1, is EADIYQTPRYLVIGTGKKITLECSQTMGHDKMYWYQQDPGMELHLIHYSYGVNSTEKGDLSSESTVSRIRTEHFPLTLESARPSHTSQYLCASSVTSENPKVFFGPGTRLTVL.

The rearrangement joins TRBV15 to TRBJ2-1, with D possibly being TRBD2 (5 bases). Looked up from germline, CDR1 is LNHNV and CDR2 is YYDKDF (reference sequence). Trimming shortened V by 1 base and J by 6 bases, and 10 bases separated the two germline ends. CDR3 length: 14 residues. CDR3 protein: CATSRALAVNEQFF. The CDR3 DNA sequence: TGTGCCACCAGCAGAGCCCTAGCCGTCAATGAGCAGTTCTTC. The variable domain in full, completed from reference TRBV15 and TRBJ2-1, reads DAMVIQNPRYQVTQFGKPVTLSCSQTLNHNVMYWYQQKSSQAPKLLFHYYDKDFNNEADTPDNFQSRRPNTSFCFLDIRSPGLGDTAMYLCATSRALAVNEQFFGPGTRLTVL.

In its sample, this clonotype was seen many times. This sequence joins TRBV5-1 and TRBJ2-3; TRBD2 matches 15 bases. The V gene's germline CDR1 is SGHRS and CDR2 YFSETQ. V trimming: 3 bases; J trimming: 4 bases; junction bases outside the gene matches: 3. CDR3 length: 16 residues. As DNA, the CDR3 is TGCGCCAGCAGCTCCGGACTAGCGGGGGGGTCAGATACGCAGTATTTT. Translated, it gives CASSSGLAGGSDTQYF.

This clonotype was seen repeatedly, ten times or more. The V call is TRBV4-1, the J call TRBJ2-4; D is perhaps TRBD2 (7 bases). The CDR3 loop spans 19 amino acids. V dropped 0 bases and J dropped 2 bases, with 20 bases sitting between them. Per germline, CDR1 MGHRA and CDR2 YSYEKL. In DNA form, the CDR3 reads TGCGCCAGCAGCCAAGAGAGGGGGGGTAGGCTTCTTCCCAAAAACATTCAGTACTTC. Residues: CASSQERGGRLLPKNIQYF.

The chain recombines TRBV19 with TRBJ2-1; no clear D. The ends were cut back, 0 bases at V and 15 bases at J, with 15 bases in the middle. This CDR3 comprises 13 residues. The germline gives CDR1 LNHDA, CDR2 SQIVND (reference sequence). The CDR3 is CASSIDGRLERFF. The CDR3 DNA reads as TGTGCCAGTAGTATAGACGGGCGACTGGAGAGGTTCTTC.

The sample holds many counts of this clonotype. The gene calls are TRBV18 and TRBJ2-1; either TRBD1 or TRBD2 may supply D (5 bases each). The V gene lost 6 bases and the J gene lost 8 bases, with 14 bases spanning the gap. CDR3 length: 13 residues. Germline V gene lookup returns CDR1 KGHSH and CDR2 LQKENI. CDR3 amino acids: CASSLGRGDEQFF. The CDR3 DNA reads TGTGCCAGCTCCCTGGGACGAGGAGATGAGCAGTTCTTC. Based on the CDR3 plus reference TRBV18 and TRBJ2-1, the full variable domain is NAGVMQNPRHLVRRRGQEARLRCSPMKGHSHVYWYRQLPEEGLKFMVYLQKENIIDESGMPKERFSAEFPKEGPSILRIQQVVRGDSAAYFCASSLGRGDEQFFGPGTRLTVL.

The V and J genes are TRBV4-1 and TRBJ1-6; no definite D call. CDR3 size: 16 residues. V lost 5 bases to trimming and J lost 1 base, with 12 bases between them. In germline, CDR1 is MGHRA, CDR2 YSYEKL. The CDR3 sequence is CASSTRAGSYNSPLHF. The CDR3 bases are TGCGCCAGCAGCACCCGAGCAGGTTCCTATAATTCACCCCTCCACTTT.

The V and J genes are TRBV7-9 and TRBJ1-2, with 10 bases identical to TRBD1. With V trimmed by 3 bases and J by 6 bases, 1 base remained unmatched. The CDR3 is 13 residues long. Germline loops: CDR1 SEHNR, CDR2 FQNEAQ (reference sequence). The CDR3 protein is CASSFGQGDGYTF. CDR3 DNA: TGTGCCAGCAGCTTCGGACAGGGGGATGGCTACACCTTC.

This clonotype was counted at least ten times. The V and J genes are TRBV7-9 and TRBJ2-6, with D uncertain. This CDR3 is built from 11 residues. The ends were cut back, 8 bases at V and 4 bases at J, with 3 bases in the middle. Germline CDR1 SEHNR, CDR2 FQNEAQ (reference sequence). CDR3 loop: CASEGANVLTF. CDR3 sequence (DNA): TGTGCCAGCGAAGGGGCCAACGTCCTGACTTTC.

This clonotype was recorded at least ten times. The chain employs TRBV6-5 and TRBJ1-5, with unresolved D. Germline V gene lookup returns CDR1 MNHEY and CDR2 SVGAGI. The V end was cut by 0 bases, the J end by 0 bases, with 15 bases between. This CDR3 spans 18 amino acids. This CDR3 is CASSYSQESYYSNQPQHF. The CDR3 DNA reads TGTGCCAGCAGTTACTCGCAGGAATCTTACTATAGCAATCAGCCCCAGCATTTT.

This clonotype came up a few times. The gene calls are TRBV12-3 or TRBV12-4 and TRBJ2-2; TRBD1 aligns across 10 bases. The V gene end was trimmed by 6 bases and the J gene end by 3 bases; junction bases not matched to a gene: 7. The CDR3 spans 16 residues. CDR3 nucleotide sequence: TGTGCCAGCAGCAGGGGACAGGGGAGGGACACCGGGGAGCTGTTTTTT. This translates into CASSRGQGRDTGELFF.

In this sample, this clonotype turned up a few times. A junction end diverges from the germline sequence, so it may reflect a read error. The chain is built from TRBV14 and TRBJ1-6, with D possibly matching TRBD1 (5 bases). The CDR3 runs 16 residues. Germline-derived CDR1 and CDR2 are SGHDN and FVKESK. The CDR3 region has the DNA TGTGCCAGCAGACAAGGAAGAGCAGGGCTTAATTCACCCCTCCACTTT. Amino acids: CASRQGRAGLNSPLHF.

This clonotype occurred a few times. This chain joins TRBV7-2 and TRBJ2-3, with 7 nucleotides matching TRBD1. V was clipped by 6 bases and J by 4 bases; unmatched bases: 10. This CDR3 region has 15 residues. Germline V gene sequence: CDR1 SGHTA, CDR2 FQGNSA. CDR3 protein: CASSSFDRDPDTQYF. In DNA form, the CDR3 reads TGTGCCAGCAGTTCATTCGACAGGGATCCAGATACGCAGTATTTT.

This chain uses TRBV7-2 with TRBJ2-1; 7 bases align to TRBD1. CDR3 length: 15 amino acids. Germline V CDR1 and CDR2: SGHTA, FQGNSA. J was trimmed by 4 bases and V by 5 bases; bases with no gene match: 8. CDR3 region: CASSLEGTAYNEQFF. CDR3 nucleotide sequence: TGTGCCAGCAGCCTGGAAGGGACAGCTTACAATGAGCAGTTCTTC.

The DNA of the CDR3 is TGTGCCAGCAGGATAGGGCAGGGTGGGGATGAGCAGTTCTTC. Translating gives CASRIGQGGDEQFF. V is TRBV28 and J is TRBJ2-1, with a possible D match to TRBD1 (5 bases). The ends were cut back, 6 bases at V and 8 bases at J, with 17 bases in the middle. The CDR3 length is 14 residues. Germline V lookup: CDR1 MDHEN, CDR2 SYDVKM. Variable domain in full (rest from reference TRBV28 and TRBJ2-1): DVKVTQSSRYLVKRTGEKVFLECVQDMDHENMFWYRQDPGLGLRLIYFSYDVKMKEKGDIPEGYSVSREKKERFSLILESASTNQTSMYLCASRIGQGGDEQFFGPGTRLTVL.